The present TCR beta chain was sequenced within a study of identical twins. V dropped 2 bases and J dropped 2; count of bases not matched to a gene: 20. There are 22 residues in the CDR3. A universal primer site came from template switching; cDNA carried unique molecular identifiers. TCRdb passed the 5' RACE reads through MiXCR, listing each CDR3 protein once. The repertoire consists of about 300,000 distinct CDR3 sequences, with about 12% occurring once and the leading ten covering about 7%. The table lists this clonotype with a few counts. The data also belong to a second study, concerning yellow fever vaccine responses in identical twins.

The TCR sequence derives from a woman aged 18-29 years in good health. The J gene is TRBJ2-1, the V gene TRBV12-3 or TRBV12-4; TRBD2 matches at 11 bases. The sample was CD8+ T cells sorted from blood. CDR3 bases: TGTGCCAGCAGTTTACCGGGGCTCACTAGCGGGAGAGGGATGGATACCTACAATGAGCAGTTCTTC. Protein sequence: CASSLPGLTSGRGMDTYNEQFF.